These 15 T cell receptor beta chains share one sample of origin, sequenced in a study of blood T cell repertoires in COVID-19 (dated by TCRdb to between 2020 and 2021). The library was obtained by the immunoSEQ multiplex PCR assay. TCRdb mirrors the immuneACCESS table, restricted to in-frame sequences. Some clones are absent from its copies; in checked studies, under half trace to an unresolved V gene, and the reason for the others is unknown. The sample records about 140,000 clones, over 80% of which are singletons. Approximately 40% of the sample is held by the ten biggest clonotypes. Sequenced sample: peripheral blood. These receptors were obtained from a man between 45 and 60 years old who had recovered from COVID-19.

The chain joins TRBV11-3 to TRBJ1-6, with D hard to call. This CDR3 region has 15 residues. Germline V gene sequence: CDR1 SGHNT, CDR2 YENEEA. V was shortened by 7 bases and J by 0 bases, with 10 bases between the two germline ends. The CDR3: CASKITSSYNSPLHF. The CDR3 DNA follows: TGTGCCAGCAAGATCACGAGCTCCTATAATTCACCCCTCCACTTT.

This chain connects TRBV14 to TRBJ2-2; D call uncertain. V gave up 4 bases and J gave up 4 bases, with 10 bases separating them. The germline V gene has CDR1 SGHDN and CDR2 FVKESK. The CDR3 contains 14 residues. This chain's CDR3 is CASSPTTATGELFF. In nucleotides, the CDR3 is TGTGCCAGCAGCCCCACCACAGCCACCGGGGAGCTGTTTTTT.

The chain carries TRBV4-3 and TRBJ2-7; 7 positions match TRBD1. V gave up 1 base and J gave up 5 bases; unmatched junction bases: 5. Per germline, CDR1 LGHNA and CDR2 YSLEER. The length of the CDR3 is 14 residues. CDR3 loop: CASSQGQGFNEQYF. As DNA, the CDR3 is TGCGCCAGCAGCCAAGGACAGGGATTCAACGAGCAGTACTTC.

This clone was picked up one time. This chain uses TRBV25-1 with TRBJ2-3; possible D gene TRBD1, 5 bases. CDR1 is MGHDK and CDR2 is SYGVNS in the germline V gene. Trimming removed 1 base from V and 6 bases from J, with 14 bases in between. This CDR3 is 15 amino acids long. CDR3 region: CASSEFQGLVDTQYF. CDR3 coding DNA: TGTGCCAGCAGTGAATTTCAGGGCCTAGTCGATACGCAGTATTTT.

This clone was detected only once. The gene calls are TRBV7-2 and TRBJ1-2; perhaps TRBD1 as D (5 bases). Trimming pared 1 base from V and 5 bases from J, leaving 20 bases between. The CDR3 runs 17 residues. Looked up from germline, CDR1 is SGHTA and CDR2 is FQGNSA. The CDR3 region is CASSLVGGGSQIYGYTF. The CDR3 DNA is TGTGCCAGCAGCTTAGTGGGTGGGGGGAGCCAGATATATGGCTACACCTTC.

The chain is built from TRBV6-1 and TRBJ1-4; D remains unclear. V was cut by 2 bases and J by 13 bases, with 11 bases left in between. The CDR3 is 12 amino acids. Germline V gives CDR1 MNHNS, CDR2 SASEGT. The CDR3 loop is CASSETADGLFF. The CDR3 DNA is TGTGCCAGCAGTGAAACGGCGGATGGACTGTTTTTT.

CDR3 nucleotide sequence: TGTGCCAGCAGTCGACATTTAAACACTGAAGCTTTCTTT. The encoded protein is CASSRHLNTEAFF. The chain has TRBV6-5 and TRBJ1-1, with unresolved D. Germline V gene sequence: CDR1 MNHEY, CDR2 SVGAGI. The CDR3 sequence is 13 residues long. Deletions cut 5 bases from V and 2 bases from J, with 9 bases between.

The V and J genes are TRBV3-1 (or the pseudogene TRBV3-2) and TRBJ2-7; possible D gene TRBD1, 6 bases. V was shortened by 4 bases and J by 2 bases, with 15 bases between the two germline ends. This CDR3 spans 15 amino acids. The germline V gene encodes CDR1 LGHDT and CDR2 YNNKEL (reference sequence). CDR3 in DNA: TGTGCCAGCAGCCCCAGGGACATTGGAACCTACGAGCAGTACTTC. Amino acid sequence: CASSPRDIGTYEQYF.

The CDR3 loop is CSASDSYGYTF. The CDR3 DNA follows: TGCAGTGCTTCGGACAGCTATGGCTACACCTTC. This chain uses TRBV20-1 with TRBJ1-2; D might be TRBD1 (6 bases). Deletions cut 5 bases from V and 4 bases from J, with 8 bases between. Germline V lookup: CDR1 DFQATT, CDR2 SNEGSKA (reference sequence). CDR3 length: 11 residues.

The rearrangement uses TRBV7-2 and TRBJ2-5; 8 bases are a match to TRBD1. Trimming at V came to 1 base and at J to 5 bases, leaving 9 bases not matched to a gene. CDR1 is SGHTA, CDR2 FQGNSA, per germline. CDR3 size: 16 residues. The CDR3 is CASSLGSGGIRETQYF. For the CDR3, the DNA is TGTGCCAGCAGCTTAGGATCAGGGGGCATTAGGGAGACCCAGTACTTC.

The chain links TRBV7-2 to TRBJ2-2, with TRBD1 identical over 8 bases. The germline gives CDR1 SGHTA, CDR2 FQGNSA. The CDR3 contains 16 residues. V was clipped by 5 bases and J by 3 bases; unmatched bases: 8. The CDR3 nucleotides are TGTGCCAGCAGCCGCCTGACAGGGGCTTACACCGGGGAGCTGTTTTTT. Encoded protein: CASSRLTGAYTGELFF.

The chain combines TRBV6-2 or TRBV6-3 with TRBJ2-1; 9 positions agree with TRBD2. Germline CDR1 and CDR2: MNHEY and SVGEGT. V was pared by 2 bases and J by 6 bases, with 5 bases of the junction left unmatched. CDR3 size: 15 residues. For the CDR3, the DNA is TGTGCCAGCAGTTACGTGGCGGGGGGGGCCAATGAGCAGTTCTTC. Its translation is CASSYVAGGANEQFF.

This clone was counted between two and nine times. The V call is TRBV3-1 (or the pseudogene TRBV3-2), the J call TRBJ1-1; the D is unclear. In germline, CDR1 is LGHDT, CDR2 YNNKEL (reference sequence). V lost 0 bases and J lost 11, with 22 bases in between. The CDR3 extends over 16 amino acids. The CDR3 protein is CASSQDWGGWAETAFF. CDR3 sequence (DNA): TGTGCCAGCAGCCAAGATTGGGGAGGATGGGCAGAAACGGCTTTCTTT.

The rearrangement links TRBV19 to TRBJ1-1, with D hard to call. V shed 4 bases and J shed 0 bases, with 3 bases lying between them. The CDR3 sequence is 12 residues long. The V gene's germline CDR1 is LNHDA and CDR2 SQIVND (reference sequence). CDR3 coding DNA: TGTGCCAGTAGTAAGCTGAACACTGAAGCTTTCTTT. It translates to CASSKLNTEAFF.

Here the CDR3 reads CASSLGGGADTGELFF. The CDR3 DNA reads as TGTGCCAGCAGCTTAGGGGGCGGGGCCGATACCGGGGAGCTGTTTTTT. The J gene is TRBJ2-2, the V gene TRBV7-2, with D possibly matching TRBD2 (6 bases). CDR1 is SGHTA and CDR2 is FQGNSA in the germline V gene. This CDR3 has 16 residues. The V end was cut by 1 base, the J end by 5 bases, with 14 bases between.